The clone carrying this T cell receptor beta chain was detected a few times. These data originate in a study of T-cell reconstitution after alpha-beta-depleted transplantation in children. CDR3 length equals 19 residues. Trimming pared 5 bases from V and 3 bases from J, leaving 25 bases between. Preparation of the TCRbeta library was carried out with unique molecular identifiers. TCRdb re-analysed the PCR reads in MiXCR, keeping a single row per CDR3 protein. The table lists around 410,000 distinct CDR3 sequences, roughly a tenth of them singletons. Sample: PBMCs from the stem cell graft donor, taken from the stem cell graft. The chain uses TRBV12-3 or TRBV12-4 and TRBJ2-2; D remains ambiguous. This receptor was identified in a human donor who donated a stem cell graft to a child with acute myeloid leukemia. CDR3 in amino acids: CASSGPVAVQWSDTGELFF. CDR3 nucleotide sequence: TGTGCCAGCAGTGGCCCGGTTGCGGTCCAATGGAGCGACACCGGGGAGCTGTTTTTT.